The next 24 T cell receptor beta chains were all read from a single sample in a study of T-cell reconstitution after alpha-beta-depleted transplantation in children (dated by TCRdb to 2015 to 2016). The library relied on PCR. TCRdb lists the instrument as Illumina HiSeq 2500. TCR libraries were prepared with molecular barcoding, using unique molecular identifiers to normalize TCRbeta repertoire quantification. TCRdb ran its own pipeline on the public reads, namely fastp trimming at Q25 and MiXCR clone calling, and kept in-frame beta chains. Entries that share a CDR3 protein sequence are merged under the most common genes and DNA. This sample lists more than 550,000 distinct CDR3 sequences; 8% to 11% were detected once. The top ten clonotypes cover about 4.3% of the sample. The specimen was PBMCs from the stem cell graft donor, collected from the stem cell graft. The receptors were gathered from a human donor who donated a stem cell graft to a child with acute myeloid leukemia.

This rearrangement joins TRBV30 to TRBJ2-7; D is uncertain. The CDR3 spans 14 residues. The V gene's germline CDR1 is GTSNPN and CDR2 SVGIG (reference sequence). The ends were cut back, 5 bases at V and 3 bases at J, with 17 bases in the middle. Here the CDR3 reads CAWPLRSYNYEQYF. The CDR3 DNA reads as TGTGCCTGGCCCCTACGCTCCTATAACTACGAGCAGTACTTC.

CDR3: CASSYRGDTEAFF. Written as DNA, the CDR3 is TGTGCCAGCAGTTACAGGGGTGACACTGAAGCTTTCTTT. The V gene is TRBV11-3, the J gene TRBJ1-1, with 7 bases lining up with TRBD1. The CDR3 is 13 amino acids. With 6 bases clipped from V and 3 bases from J, the junction kept 4 bases outside the gene matches. CDR1 SGHNT and CDR2 YENEEA come from the germline V gene.

This clonotype was observed many times. The rearrangement uses TRBV7-2 and TRBJ2-3; possible D gene TRBD2, 6 bases. The CDR3 extends over 15 amino acids. Trimming removed 0 bases at V and 3 bases at J, with 10 bases between. The germline gives CDR1 SGHTA, CDR2 FQGNSA. The CDR3 region has the DNA TGTGCCAGCAGCTTAGCTAGCGGTAGTACAGATACGCAGTATTTT. It specifies CASSLASGSTDTQYF.

This clonotype was seen a few times. The V and J genes are TRBV12-3 or TRBV12-4 and TRBJ2-1; no reliable D call. The CDR3 has 12 residues. The V gene lost 3 bases and the J gene lost 10 bases, with 10 bases spanning the gap. The CDR3 DNA reads TGTGCCAGCAGTTTTTCTAATAGGGAGCAGTTCTTC. It is translated as CASSFSNREQFF.

Many counts were recorded for this clonotype. The rearrangement links TRBV20-1 to TRBJ1-4; 7 positions match TRBD1. The germline CDR1 and CDR2 sequences are DFQATT and SNEGSKA (reference sequence). Germline trimming cut 6 bases from V and 8 bases from J; bases unmatched to any gene: 9. The CDR3 runs 13 residues. CDR3 DNA: TGCAGTGCCATGACAGGGTCGGGGGAAAAACTGTTTTTT. This translates into CSAMTGSGEKLFF.

This clonotype was observed a few times. The chain uses TRBV4-3 and TRBJ2-7; 10 positions agree with TRBD1. The CDR3 contains 14 residues. The germline V gene encodes CDR1 LGHNA and CDR2 YSLEER. Germline trimming cut 5 bases from V and 6 bases from J; bases unmatched to any gene: 7. The CDR3 sequence is CASSTGTGVAEQYF. CDR3 nucleotides: TGCGCCAGCAGCACCGGGACAGGGGTGGCCGAGCAGTACTTC.

In the case of this clonotype: This may come from a read error, since a much larger clone is one base off. The chain couples TRBV6-6 to TRBJ2-2; D gene unclear. CDR3 length: 13 residues. The V gene lost 4 bases and the J gene lost 3 bases, with 6 bases spanning the gap. Germline loops: CDR1 MNHNY, CDR2 SVGAGI (reference sequence). The CDR3 region has the DNA TGTGCCAGCAGTTTGAGCGACACCGGGGAGCTGTTTTTT. Protein sequence: CASSLSDTGELFF.

Only a few counts were recorded for this clonotype. CDR3 in DNA: TGTGCCAGCAGCTTAGGGGACAGGGGAGGTACCGGGGAGCTGTTTTTT. Its translation: CASSLGDRGGTGELFF. The rearrangement joins TRBV7-8 to TRBJ2-2; TRBD1 agrees at 10 bases. Germline V gene sequence: CDR1 SGHVS, CDR2 FQNEAQ. The J segment lost 5 bases and the V segment lost 1 base, leaving 4 bases of the junction unmatched. This CDR3 contains 16 residues. The complete variable domain, with remaining parts taken from reference TRBV7-8 and TRBJ2-2, reads GAGVSQSPRYKVAKRGQDVALRCDPISGHVSLFWYQQALGQGPEFLTYFQNEAQLDKSGLPSDRFFAERPEGSVSTLKIQRTQQEDSAVYLCASSLGDRGGTGELFFGEGSRLTVL.

CDR3 protein: CASSTEGREQYF. The CDR3 region has the DNA TGTGCCAGCAGCACAGAGGGTAGGGAGCAGTACTTC. The chain has TRBV7-2 and TRBJ2-7; D is possibly TRBD2 (5 bases). The CDR3 extends over 12 amino acids. CDR1 and CDR2 (germline): SGHTA, FQGNSA. Deletions cut 5 bases from V and 7 bases from J, with 12 bases between.

This clonotype appeared many times. The chain employs TRBV14 and TRBJ2-7, with D tentatively TRBD1 (5 bases). Germline values: CDR1 SGHDN, CDR2 FVKESK. This CDR3 region has 14 residues. Trimming removed 4 bases at V and 6 bases at J, with 16 bases between. This CDR3 reads CASSRDMQGTEQYF. For the CDR3, the DNA is TGTGCCAGCAGCCGTGATATGCAGGGTACCGAGCAGTACTTC.

At least ten counts were recorded for this clonotype. The chain joins TRBV11-2 to TRBJ2-5; 13 bases map to TRBD2. V trimming: 6 bases; J trimming: 6 bases; junction bases outside the gene matches: 10. Germline V gives CDR1 SGHAT, CDR2 FQNNGV. The CDR3 is 16 residues long. The CDR3 region is CASSQLAGGLVKTQYF. The CDR3 nucleotides are TGTGCCAGCAGTCAACTAGCGGGAGGGCTTGTGAAGACCCAGTACTTC.

In this sample, this clonotype turned up many times. The chain uses TRBV13 and TRBJ2-6; tentatively, D is TRBD1 (6 bases). This CDR3 spans 15 amino acids. From germline, CDR1 is PRHDT and CDR2 FYEKMQ (reference sequence). Trimming pared 5 bases from V and 2 bases from J, leaving 10 bases between. The CDR3 sequence: CASSARQAGANVLTF. The CDR3 nucleotides read TGTGCCAGCAGCGCCAGACAGGCTGGGGCCAACGTCCTGACTTTC.

Only a few counts were recorded for this clonotype. This sequence joins TRBV20-1 and TRBJ1-1; D not certain. The CDR3 totals 13 residues. Deletions cut 3 bases from V and 0 bases from J, with 8 bases between. The germline V gene has CDR1 DFQATT and CDR2 SNEGSKA (reference sequence). CDR3 in DNA: TGCAGTGCTAGGGACGGGATGAACACTGAAGCTTTCTTT. This encodes CSARDGMNTEAFF.

This clonotype was picked up many times. This chain uses TRBV20-1 with TRBJ2-1; 9 nucleotides align to TRBD1. This CDR3 has 15 residues. The V gene end was trimmed by 3 bases and the J gene end by 8 bases; junction bases not matched to a gene: 11. Germline V CDR1 and CDR2: DFQATT, SNEGSKA (reference sequence). CDR3: CSASSGTGKSDEQFF. In DNA, the CDR3 is TGCAGTGCTAGCAGCGGGACAGGGAAAAGCGATGAGCAGTTCTTC.

This clonotype was found many times. The rearrangement links TRBV6-2 or TRBV6-3 to TRBJ2-7; D not certain. The CDR3 covers 13 residues. Trimming left V 6 bases short and J 3 bases short, with 12 bases between. Germline CDR1 MNHEY, CDR2 SVGEGT. CDR3 in DNA: TGTGCCAGCAGCCGGGCCTTGGGCTACGAGCAGTACTTC. Residues: CASSRALGYEQYF.

V usage is TRBV6-2 or TRBV6-3 and J usage is TRBJ2-5; 8 nucleotides agree with TRBD1. The CDR3 is made up of 17 amino acids. Germline V gene sequence: CDR1 MNHEY, CDR2 SVGEGT. V dropped 0 bases and J dropped 2; count of bases not matched to a gene: 8. The CDR3 region is CASSYSDRRDRQETQYF. CDR3 DNA sequence: TGTGCCAGCAGTTACTCAGACCGAAGGGACAGGCAAGAGACCCAGTACTTC.

Ten or more counts support this clonotype. The chain couples TRBV6-5 to TRBJ2-1, with D possibly called TRBD1 or TRBD2 (6 bases each). In germline, CDR1 is MNHEY, CDR2 SVGAGI. CDR3 length: 14 residues. V shed 7 bases and J shed 5 bases, with 15 bases lying between them. CDR3 sequence (DNA): TGTGCCAGCATGGGGGGCGCGTTGAACAATGAGCAGTTCTTC. Protein: CASMGGALNNEQFF.

V and J are TRBV7-2 and TRBJ2-5; 12 bases are shared with TRBD2. The germline V gene encodes CDR1 SGHTA and CDR2 FQGNSA. Trimming cost V 2 bases and J 1 base; bases outside gene matches: 5. This CDR3 is 17 amino acids long. CDR3 nucleotides: TGTGCCAGCAGCTTACCCGGACTAGCGGGACCCCAAGAGACCCAGTACTTC. This sequence encodes CASSLPGLAGPQETQYF. Variable domain in full (rest from reference TRBV7-2 and TRBJ2-5): GAGVSQSPSNKVTEKGKDVELRCDPISGHTALYWYRQSLGQGLEFLIYFQGNSAPDKSGLPSDRFSAERTGGSVSTLTIQRTQQEDSAVYLCASSLPGLAGPQETQYFGPGTRLLVL.

This chain links TRBV29-1 with TRBJ2-2; 10 bases match TRBD1. This CDR3 has 14 amino acids. The trim removed 6 bases at V and 0 bases at J, leaving 1 base unmatched. The V gene's germline CDR1 is SQVTM and CDR2 ANQGSEA. CDR3 sequence reads: CSVGQGANTGELFF. DNA of the CDR3: TGCAGCGTCGGACAGGGGGCGAACACCGGGGAGCTGTTTTTT.

This clonotype was observed a handful of times. V gene TRBV6-2 or TRBV6-3 combines with J gene TRBJ2-5; TRBD2 matches 7 bases. Germline CDR1 is MNHEY and CDR2 is SVGEGT. CDR3 length: 18 amino acids. V lost 4 bases and J lost 5; bases outside the gene matches: 19. The CDR3 DNA follows: TGTGCCAGCAGTTTACTCGGCCCCGGAGCGGGATCGGTCGAGACCCAGTACTTC. This translates into CASSLLGPGAGSVETQYF.

This clonotype was seen more than once but under ten times. This chain links TRBV7-2 with TRBJ2-1; D uncertain. Looked up from germline, CDR1 is SGHTA and CDR2 is FQGNSA. V lost 7 bases, J lost 0 bases, and 10 bases lay in between. The CDR3 consists of 14 residues. In DNA form, the CDR3 reads TGTGCCAGCATCCTTTCTATCTCCTACAATGAGCAGTTCTTC. This encodes CASILSISYNEQFF. Full variable domain (remainder filled in from reference TRBV7-2 and TRBJ2-1): GAGVSQSPSNKVTEKGKDVELRCDPISGHTALYWYRQSLGQGLEFLIYFQGNSAPDKSGLPSDRFSAERTGGSVSTLTIQRTQQEDSAVYLCASILSISYNEQFFGPGTRLTVL.

This clonotype was counted a few times. The V and J genes are TRBV11-3 and TRBJ2-3, with 13 bases matching TRBD2. The germline gives CDR1 SGHNT, CDR2 YENEEA. The CDR3 contains 18 residues. V was pared by 2 bases and J by 6 bases, with 11 bases of the junction left unmatched. CDR3 in DNA: TGTGCCAGCAGCTTAATGCCACTAGCGGGAGGGAGTGGGGATACGCAGTATTTT. It specifies CASSLMPLAGGSGDTQYF.

This clonotype was observed a few times. The V and J genes are TRBV20-1 and TRBJ1-3; D is possibly TRBD1 (5 bases). The ends were cut back, 3 bases at V and 3 bases at J, with 9 bases in the middle. CDR1 and CDR2 (germline): DFQATT, SNEGSKA (reference sequence). The CDR3 covers 13 residues. The CDR3 spells CSASQGNGNTIYF. In DNA form, the CDR3 reads TGCAGTGCTAGTCAGGGAAATGGAAACACCATATATTTT.

This clonotype has only a few counts. At one end, the junction sequence differs from germline, possibly due to a read error. The chain carries TRBV7-7 and TRBJ2-1; D possibly corresponds to TRBD2 (5 bases). Germline CDR1 SSHAT, CDR2 FNYEAQ (reference sequence). The CDR3 runs 14 residues. The CDR3 loop is CASSPFQTTSEQFF. CDR3 DNA sequence: TGTGCTAGCAGCCCATTCCAGACTACAAGTGAGCAGTTCTTC.